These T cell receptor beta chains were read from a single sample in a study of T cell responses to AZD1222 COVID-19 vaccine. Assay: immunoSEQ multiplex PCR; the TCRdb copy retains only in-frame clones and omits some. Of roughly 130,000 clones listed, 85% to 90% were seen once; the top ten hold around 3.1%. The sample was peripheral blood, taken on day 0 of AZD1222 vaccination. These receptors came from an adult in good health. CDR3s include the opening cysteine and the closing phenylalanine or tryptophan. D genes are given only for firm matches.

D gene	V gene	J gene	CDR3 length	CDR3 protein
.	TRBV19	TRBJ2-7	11	CAIPILAEQYF
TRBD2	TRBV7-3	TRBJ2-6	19	CASSLTPRAGVTGANVLTF
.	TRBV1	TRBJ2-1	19	CTSSPRVSGEQEQGGEQFF
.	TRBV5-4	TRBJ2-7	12	CASSLSGYEQYF
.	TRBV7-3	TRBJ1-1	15	CASSPQPGLGTEAFF
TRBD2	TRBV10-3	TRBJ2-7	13	CAISPGTSGEQYF
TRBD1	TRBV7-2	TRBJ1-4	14	CASSRQGAGEKLFF
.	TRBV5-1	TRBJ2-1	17	CASSAAGTPGSDNEQFF
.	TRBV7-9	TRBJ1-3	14	CASSLGGPVGTIYF
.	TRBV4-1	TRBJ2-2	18	CASSQDRRQGGYTGELFF
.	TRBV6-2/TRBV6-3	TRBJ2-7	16	CASSYGGRDGAYEQYF
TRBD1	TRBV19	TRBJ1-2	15	CASHRDRGPLYGYTF
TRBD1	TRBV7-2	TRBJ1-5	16	CASSLAPGQGNQPQHF
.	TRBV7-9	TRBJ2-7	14	CASSSSLQRNEQYF
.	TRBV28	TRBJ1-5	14	CASNRGPYNQPQHF
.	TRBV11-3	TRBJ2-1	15	CASSLAPGQNNEQFF
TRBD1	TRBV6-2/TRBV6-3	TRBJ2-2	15	CASSSGQDTTGELFF
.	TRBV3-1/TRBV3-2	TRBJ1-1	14	CASSRSQGSTEAFF
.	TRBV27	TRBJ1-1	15	CASSFSGGLGTEAFF
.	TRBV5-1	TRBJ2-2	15	CASSLGAGDTGELFF
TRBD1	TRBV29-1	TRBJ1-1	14	CSAMGGQGDTEAFF
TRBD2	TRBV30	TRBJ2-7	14	CAWKASGSLYEQYF